Following are 17 T cell receptor beta chains from one sample sequenced in a study of blood T cell repertoires in COVID-19. TCRdb's copy holds only in-frame clones and misses some; the assay was immunoSEQ multiplex PCR. The sample shows some 140,000 clones, roughly 84% of them seen only once. The specimen was PBMCs or T cells enriched from blood (not recorded which). The receptor set was obtained from a man in his forties with acute COVID-19.

J is TRBJ1-2 and V is TRBV12-3 or TRBV12-4; D remains ambiguous. The CDR3 is 13 amino acids. The V and J ends lost 5 bases and 8 bases respectively, with 15 bases between them. CDR3 bases: TGTGCCAGCAGTCTAACGTCCGCTCGAGGCTACACCTTC. It yields the protein CASSLTSARGYTF.

The chain recombines TRBV5-1 with TRBJ1-4; D is unclear. The CDR3 sequence is 15 residues long. The germline V gene has CDR1 SGHRS and CDR2 YFSETQ. The V and J ends lost 0 bases and 2 bases respectively, with 8 bases between them. CDR3 residues: CASSLGELTNEKLFF. CDR3 DNA sequence: TGCGCCAGCAGCTTGGGAGAGCTTACTAATGAAAAACTGTTTTTT.

The gene calls are TRBV30 and TRBJ2-6; tentative D call: TRBD1 (6 bases). V was cut by 0 bases and J by 2 bases, with 11 bases left in between. Germline V gives CDR1 GTSNPN, CDR2 SVGIG (reference sequence). The CDR3 sequence is 16 residues long. CDR3 region: CAWSVKGDAGANVLTF. The CDR3 DNA sequence: TGTGCCTGGAGTGTAAAGGGGGATGCTGGGGCCAACGTCCTGACTTTC.

The chain couples TRBV5-4 to TRBJ2-7; TRBD2 matches 12 bases. The length of the CDR3 is 15 residues. V lost 0 bases, J lost 3 bases, and 1 base stayed unmatched. Germline V gives CDR1 SGHNT, CDR2 YYREEE (reference sequence). The CDR3 reads CASSLGLAGDYEQYF. Written as DNA, the CDR3 is TGTGCCAGCAGCTTGGGACTAGCGGGAGACTACGAGCAGTACTTC. Using reference TRBV5-4 and TRBJ2-7 for the parts outside the CDR3, the full variable domain is ETGVTQSPTHLIKTRGQQVTLRCSSQSGHNTVSWYQQALGQGPQFIFQYYREEENGRGNFPPRFSGLQFPNYSSELNVNALELDDSALYLCASSLGLAGDYEQYFGPGTRLTVT.

This chain joins TRBV5-1 and TRBJ2-1; 8 bases match TRBD2. Germline V gene data show CDR1 as SGHRS and CDR2 as YFSETQ. The CDR3 runs to 15 residues. With V trimmed by 4 bases and J by 2 bases, 5 bases remained unmatched. The CDR3: CASSQSGGTYNEQFF. The CDR3 bases are TGCGCCAGCAGCCAGAGCGGGGGAACCTACAATGAGCAGTTCTTC.

This chain connects TRBV7-2 to TRBJ2-2, with TRBD1 matching over 7 bases. The germline CDR1 and CDR2 sequences are SGHTA and FQGNSA. The CDR3 is 17 amino acids. Losses at the gene ends were 1 base for V and 6 bases for J; bases not matched to a gene: 11. The CDR3 sequence: CASSLVSGGQGAGELFF. The DNA for the CDR3 is TGTGCCAGCAGCTTAGTATCAGGAGGTCAGGGGGCCGGGGAGCTGTTTTTT.

The chain uses TRBV9 and TRBJ2-5; D unclear. V was shortened by 3 bases and J by 4 bases, with 13 bases between the two germline ends. This CDR3 spans 14 amino acids. Per germline, CDR1 SGDLS and CDR2 YYNGEE. The CDR3: CASSETSAGETQYF. The CDR3 DNA sequence: TGTGCCAGCAGCGAGACATCGGCTGGAGAGACCCAGTACTTC.

This chain joins TRBV7-2 and TRBJ2-1; 8 positions agree with TRBD1. Germline V gives CDR1 SGHTA, CDR2 FQGNSA. The J segment lost 6 bases and the V segment lost 6 bases, leaving 10 bases of the junction unmatched. The CDR3 runs 15 residues. The CDR3 DNA follows: TGTGCCAGCAGTTCTTTGGGACAGGACATCAATGAGCAGTTCTTC. Protein product: CASSSLGQDINEQFF.

This chain uses TRBV27 with TRBJ2-3, with TRBD2 matching over 12 bases. The V gene end was trimmed by 3 bases and the J gene end by 1 base; junction bases not matched to a gene: 5. CDR1 is MNHEY, CDR2 SMNVEV, per germline (reference sequence). The CDR3 is 17 amino acids. CDR3 in DNA: TGTGCCAGCAGTTTCCACAGGACTAGCGGGGGCACAGATACGCAGTATTTT. Residues: CASSFHRTSGGTDTQYF.

This sequence joins TRBV3-1 (or the pseudogene TRBV3-2) and TRBJ2-5, with a weak D call TRBD2 (6 bases). Germline V gene data show CDR1 as LGHDT and CDR2 as YNNKEL (reference sequence). The CDR3 has 14 amino acids. Trimming pared 7 bases from V and 4 bases from J, leaving 16 bases between. CDR3 loop: CASTTRLGGETQYF. Written as DNA, the CDR3 is TGTGCCAGCACCACGAGACTAGGAGGAGAGACCCAGTACTTC.

This clone was detected only once. The V call is TRBV10-3, the J call TRBJ2-7; 15 nucleotides align to TRBD2. The CDR3 is 18 residues long. Germline CDR1 and CDR2: ENHRY and SYGVKD. Trimming cost V 3 bases and J 5 bases; bases outside gene matches: 11. The CDR3 coding sequence is TGTGCCATCAGTGAATTTTCCCGGACTAGCGGGGGGGCCCACGAGCAGTACTTC. Its translation is CAISEFSRTSGGAHEQYF.

The table lists this clone with a count of one. V is TRBV2 and J is TRBJ2-7, with D possibly TRBD2 on 6 matching bases. CDR3 length: 13 amino acids. Germline V gene data show CDR1 as SNHLY and CDR2 as FYNNEI. The ends were cut back, 4 bases at V and 5 bases at J, with 12 bases in the middle. The CDR3 loop reads CASSVGWGDEQYF. CDR3 sequence (DNA): TGTGCCAGCAGTGTCGGGTGGGGGGACGAGCAGTACTTC.

This chain connects TRBV28 to TRBJ1-2; D may be TRBD1 (6 bases). This CDR3 spans 14 amino acids. Germline V lookup: CDR1 MDHEN, CDR2 SYDVKM. V lost 3 bases, J lost 3 bases, and 11 bases lay in between. CDR3 sequence (DNA): TGTGCCAGCAGTTTGTTACAGGGACACTATGGCTACACCTTC. Translated, it gives CASSLLQGHYGYTF.

The count of this clone is one. This sequence joins TRBV28 and TRBJ2-3; 9 bases are a match to TRBD1. The germline gives CDR1 MDHEN, CDR2 SYDVKM. The CDR3 runs to 17 residues. Germline trimming cut 1 base from V and 0 bases from J; bases unmatched to any gene: 5. CDR3 region: CASSLSWDRASTDTQYF. Here the CDR3 DNA reads TGTGCCAGCAGTTTATCTTGGGACAGGGCTAGCACAGATACGCAGTATTTT.

This chain connects TRBV11-2 to TRBJ1-6, with D possibly matching TRBD1 (5 bases). This CDR3 contains 15 residues. CDR1 is SGHAT and CDR2 is FQNNGV in the germline V gene. Trimming removed 4 bases at V and 7 bases at J, with 14 bases between. The CDR3 protein is CASSSGGNGNSPLHF. In DNA form, the CDR3 reads TGTGCCAGCAGCTCGGGGGGTAACGGGAATTCACCCCTCCACTTT.

The V gene is TRBV11-2, the J gene TRBJ1-1, with D maybe TRBD1 (6 bases). Looked up from germline, CDR1 is SGHAT and CDR2 is FQNNGV. This CDR3 has 17 amino acids. The V and J ends lost 0 bases and 4 bases respectively, with 18 bases between them. The CDR3 DNA follows: TGTGCCAGCAGCTTAGATCCCGGCAGGGGAACTTCCACTGAAGCTTTCTTT. Its protein product is CASSLDPGRGTSTEAFF. Full variable domain (outside the CDR3, taken from reference TRBV11-2 and TRBJ1-1): EAGVAQSPRYKIIEKRQSVAFWCNPISGHATLYWYQQILGQGPKLLIQFQNNGVVDDSQLPKDRFSAERLKGVDSTLKIQPAKLEDSAVYLCASSLDPGRGTSTEAFFGQGTRLTVV.

This chain uses TRBV29-1 with TRBJ1-1; TRBD1 might be the D (5 bases). Trimming left V 5 bases short and J 1 base short, with 5 bases between. The CDR3 loop spans 11 amino acids. Germline-derived CDR1 and CDR2 are SQVTM and ANQGSEA. CDR3 amino acids: CSVQGNTEAFF. Here the CDR3 DNA reads TGCAGCGTTCAGGGGAACACTGAAGCTTTCTTT.